The 19 T cell receptor beta chains in this list originate from one sample, sequenced in a study of blood T cell repertoires in COVID-19. Data came from immunoSEQ multiplex PCR; TCRdb stores just in-frame clones and leaves some out. The sample consists of fewer than 500,000 clones, approximately 77% of them appearing once. Sequencing used peripheral blood. The source of these receptors is a human donor with acute or convalescent COVID-19. The donor label of this sample is uncertain.

The chain combines TRBV27 with TRBJ2-7; 10 nucleotides line up with TRBD1. V was pared by 3 bases and J by 13 bases, with 6 bases of the junction left unmatched. CDR1 and CDR2 from the germline V gene are MNHEY and SMNVEV (reference sequence). This CDR3 spans 12 amino acids. The CDR3 DNA sequence: TGTGCCAGCAGTTTTGGACAGGGGGGTGTTTACTTC. This encodes CASSFGQGGVYF.

This sequence joins TRBV30 and TRBJ1-2; a weak D match, TRBD1 (5 bases). Germline V gives CDR1 GTSNPN, CDR2 SVGIG (reference sequence). V was pared by 0 bases and J by 0 bases, with 32 bases between. The CDR3 has 22 residues. The CDR3 reads CAWSVLGGRVFYSSLTNYGYTF. The CDR3 coding sequence is TGTGCCTGGAGTGTACTCGGGGGAAGGGTTTTTTATAGTTCCCTTACTAACTATGGCTACACCTTC.

This clone occurred once. The chain combines TRBV2 with TRBJ1-5; no clear D gene. The CDR3 extends over 14 amino acids. The ends were cut back, 6 bases at V and 0 bases at J, with 9 bases in the middle. From germline, CDR1 is SNHLY and CDR2 FYNNEI. The CDR3 DNA follows: TGTGCCAGCAGCTCCGAGTATAGCAATCAGCCCCAGCATTTT. This encodes CASSSEYSNQPQHF.

V is TRBV20-1 and J is TRBJ2-2; the D gene is possibly TRBD2 (5 bases). The V gene's germline CDR1 is DFQATT and CDR2 SNEGSKA (reference sequence). Trimming removed 3 bases from V and 5 bases from J, with 7 bases in between. The CDR3 runs 12 residues. The CDR3 coding sequence is TGCAGTGCTAGTAGCGAAACCGGGGAGCTGTTTTTT. Translating gives CSASSETGELFF.

This clone was counted a single time. The rearrangement joins TRBV5-1 to TRBJ2-5, with D perhaps matching TRBD2 (6 bases). Germline lookup yields CDR1 SGHRS and CDR2 YFSETQ. The CDR3 spans 15 residues. Trimming removed 1 base from V and 0 bases from J, with 10 bases in between. The CDR3 nucleotides read TGCGCCAGCAGCTTGATCGCGGGGAACCAAGAGACCCAGTACTTC. Its protein product is CASSLIAGNQETQYF.

The V and J genes are TRBV19 and TRBJ1-1, with 8 bases that match TRBD1. From germline, CDR1 is LNHDA and CDR2 SQIVND (reference sequence). V shed 3 bases, J shed 7 bases, and the junction held 4 bases outside the gene matches. The CDR3 is 13 residues long. The CDR3 is CASSIRDRLEAFF. CDR3 nucleotide sequence: TGTGCCAGTAGTATTAGGGACAGGCTTGAAGCTTTCTTT.

The chain links TRBV28 to TRBJ1-3, with 9 positions matching TRBD1. V gave up 7 bases and J gave up 7 bases; unmatched junction bases: 8. Germline-derived CDR1 and CDR2 are MDHEN and SYDVKM. This CDR3 region has 14 residues. The CDR3 loop is CASTTGGAGNTIYF. The CDR3 DNA reads as TGTGCCAGCACGACAGGGGGAGCCGGGAACACCATATATTTT.

The rearrangement links TRBV7-2 to TRBJ2-7, with 10 positions matching TRBD1. Trimming cost V 6 bases and J 4 bases; bases outside gene matches: 6. The CDR3 consists of 14 residues. CDR1 and CDR2 from the germline V gene are SGHTA and FQGNSA. CDR3 sequence (DNA): TGTGCCAGCAGTAAGGACAGGGGGTTTTACGAGCAGTACTTC. This translates into CASSKDRGFYEQYF.

This chain connects TRBV7-2 to TRBJ2-2, with D maybe TRBD2 (6 bases). CDR1 is SGHTA, CDR2 FQGNSA, per germline. Trimming left V 6 bases short and J 7 bases short, with 21 bases between. The CDR3 extends over 16 amino acids. The CDR3 bases are TGTGCCAGCAGAACCCAGGGAGGCAGCTGGGGCGGGGAGCTGTTTTTT. Its protein is CASRTQGGSWGGELFF.

This sequence joins TRBV3-1 (or the pseudogene TRBV3-2) and TRBJ1-2; TRBD1 matches 7 bases. Germline CDR1 and CDR2: LGHDT and YNNKEL (reference sequence). The CDR3 extends over 13 amino acids. J gave up 2 bases and V 4 bases, and 1 base lay outside the gene matches. CDR3 coding DNA: TGTGCCAGCAGCCCGGGACAGAACTATGGCTACACCTTC. It yields the protein CASSPGQNYGYTF.

This clone came up a few times. This chain links TRBV19 with TRBJ1-5; tentatively, D is TRBD1 (6 bases). Germline V CDR1 and CDR2: LNHDA, SQIVND (reference sequence). The CDR3 has 15 residues. Trimming left V 1 base short and J 3 bases short, with 10 bases between. This chain's CDR3 is CASSIGQAINQPQHF. CDR3 bases: TGTGCCAGTAGTATAGGACAGGCGATCAATCAGCCCCAGCATTTT.

The V and J genes are TRBV11-2 and TRBJ1-2; D ambiguous. The V gene lost 0 bases and the J gene lost 2 bases, with 10 bases spanning the gap. The CDR3 has 15 residues. The germline CDR1 and CDR2 sequences are SGHAT and FQNNGV. The CDR3 DNA sequence: TGTGCCAGCAGCTTAGAACTAGAAACAAACTATGGCTACACCTTC. Amino acids: CASSLELETNYGYTF.

The gene calls are TRBV14 and TRBJ1-2; TRBD1 agrees at 8 bases. CDR3 size: 15 residues. Germline CDR1 SGHDN, CDR2 FVKESK. V trimming: 5 bases; J trimming: 5 bases; junction bases outside the gene matches: 10. In DNA form, the CDR3 reads TGTGCCAGCAGCTGGTCGCGACAGGGGACGTATGGCTACACCTTC. Translation: CASSWSRQGTYGYTF.

This clone was counted only a few times. V is TRBV28 and J is TRBJ1-2; D gene unclear. V was shortened by 5 bases and J by 5 bases, with 15 bases between the two germline ends. Germline CDR1 reads MDHEN; CDR2 reads SYDVKM. The CDR3 sequence is 14 residues long. The CDR3 sequence: CASSKTRGIYGYTF. Here the CDR3 DNA reads TGTGCCAGCAGTAAAACCCGAGGGATTTATGGCTACACCTTC.

This clone has more than one count but fewer than ten. The chain uses TRBV10-2 and TRBJ1-2, with unresolved D. Per the germline V gene, CDR1 is WSHSY and CDR2 is SAAADI. V was trimmed by 4 bases and J by 8 bases, leaving 11 bases between them. CDR3 length: 12 residues. CDR3 nucleotides: TGCGCCAGCAGTGGAGTTGCCGGGGGCTACACCTTC. Its protein product is CASSGVAGGYTF.

The CDR3 region has the DNA TGTGCCAGCTCACCACTACAGGCGGCCAAAAACATTCAGTACTTC. It codes for CASSPLQAAKNIQYF. The rearrangement joins TRBV18 to TRBJ2-4, with TRBD1 as a possible D gene (5 bases). Germline loops: CDR1 KGHSH, CDR2 LQKENI. The CDR3 loop spans 15 amino acids. V gave up 1 base and J gave up 1 base, with 8 bases separating them.

J is TRBJ2-5 and V is TRBV29-1, with D hard to call. The CDR3 is 12 amino acids. Trimming cost V 5 bases and J 2 bases, with 9 bases left between them. Germline CDR1 SQVTM, CDR2 ANQGSEA. CDR3 bases: TGCAGCGTTAGGCAGACACAAGAGACCCAGTACTTC. It specifies CSVRQTQETQYF.

This rearrangement joins TRBV9 to TRBJ2-5; D is possibly TRBD1 (7 bases). V was cut by 0 bases and J by 3 bases, with 12 bases left in between. The CDR3 is 15 residues long. Germline V gene data show CDR1 as SGDLS and CDR2 as YYNGEE. CDR3 in amino acids: CASSVAGGTEETQYF. The CDR3 DNA is TGTGCCAGCAGCGTAGCTGGGGGGACAGAAGAGACCCAGTACTTC.

The genes are TRBV14 and TRBJ2-2; D gene ambiguous. The V gene's germline CDR1 is SGHDN and CDR2 FVKESK. The CDR3 loop spans 13 amino acids. The germline V and J ends were trimmed by 2 bases and 5 bases, with 6 bases remaining between them. In nucleotides, the CDR3 is TGTGCCAGCAGCCAACAGGTTACCGGGGAGCTGTTTTTT. Translating it yields CASSQQVTGELFF.